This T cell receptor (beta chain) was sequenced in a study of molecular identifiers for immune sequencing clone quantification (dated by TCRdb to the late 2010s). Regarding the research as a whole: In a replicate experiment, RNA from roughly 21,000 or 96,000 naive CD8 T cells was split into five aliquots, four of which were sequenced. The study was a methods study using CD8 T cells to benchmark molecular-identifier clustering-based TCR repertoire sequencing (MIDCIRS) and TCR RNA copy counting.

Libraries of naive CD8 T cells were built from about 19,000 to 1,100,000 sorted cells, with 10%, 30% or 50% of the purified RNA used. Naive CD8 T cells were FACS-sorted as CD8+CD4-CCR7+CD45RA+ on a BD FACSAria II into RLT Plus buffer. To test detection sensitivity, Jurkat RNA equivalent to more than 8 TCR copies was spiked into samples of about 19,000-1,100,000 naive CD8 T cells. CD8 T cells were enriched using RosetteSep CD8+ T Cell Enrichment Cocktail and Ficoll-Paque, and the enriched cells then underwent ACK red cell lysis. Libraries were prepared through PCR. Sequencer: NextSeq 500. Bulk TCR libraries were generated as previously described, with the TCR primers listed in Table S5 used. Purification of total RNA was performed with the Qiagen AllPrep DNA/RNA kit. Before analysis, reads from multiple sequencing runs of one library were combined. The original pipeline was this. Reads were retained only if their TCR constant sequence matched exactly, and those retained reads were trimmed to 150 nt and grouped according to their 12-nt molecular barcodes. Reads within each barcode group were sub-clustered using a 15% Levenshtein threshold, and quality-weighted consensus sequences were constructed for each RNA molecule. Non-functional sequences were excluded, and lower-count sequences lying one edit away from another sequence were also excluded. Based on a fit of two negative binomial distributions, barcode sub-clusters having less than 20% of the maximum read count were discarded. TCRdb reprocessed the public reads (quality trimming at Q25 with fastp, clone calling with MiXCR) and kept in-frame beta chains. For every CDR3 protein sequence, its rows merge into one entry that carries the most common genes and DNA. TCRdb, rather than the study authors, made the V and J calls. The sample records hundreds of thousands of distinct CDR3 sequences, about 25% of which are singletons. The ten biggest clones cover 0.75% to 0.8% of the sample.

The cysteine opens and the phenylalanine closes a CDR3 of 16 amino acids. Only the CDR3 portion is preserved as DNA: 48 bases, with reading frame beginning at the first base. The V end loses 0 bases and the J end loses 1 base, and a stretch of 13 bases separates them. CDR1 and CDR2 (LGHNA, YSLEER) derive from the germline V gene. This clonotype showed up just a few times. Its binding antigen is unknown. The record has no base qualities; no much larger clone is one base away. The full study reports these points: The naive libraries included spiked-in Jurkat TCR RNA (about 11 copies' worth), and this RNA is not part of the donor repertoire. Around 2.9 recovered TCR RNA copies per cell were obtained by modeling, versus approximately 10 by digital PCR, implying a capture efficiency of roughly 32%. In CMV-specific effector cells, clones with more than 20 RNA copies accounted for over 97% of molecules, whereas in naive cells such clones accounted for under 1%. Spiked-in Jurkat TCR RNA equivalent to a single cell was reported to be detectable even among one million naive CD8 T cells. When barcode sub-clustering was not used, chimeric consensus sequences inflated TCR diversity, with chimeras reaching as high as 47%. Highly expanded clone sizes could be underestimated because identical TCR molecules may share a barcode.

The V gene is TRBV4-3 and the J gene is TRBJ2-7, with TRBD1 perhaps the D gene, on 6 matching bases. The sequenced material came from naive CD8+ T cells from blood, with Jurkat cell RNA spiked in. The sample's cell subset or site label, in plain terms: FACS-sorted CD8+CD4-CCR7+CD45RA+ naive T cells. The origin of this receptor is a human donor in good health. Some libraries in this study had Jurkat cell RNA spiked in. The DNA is TGCGCCAGCAGCCAAGATCGGCAGGGGATATCCTACGAGCAGTACTTC. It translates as CASSQDRQGISYEQYF.